The 5 T cell receptor beta chains presented below share a single source sample, sequenced in a study of control samples from healthy donors and cancer patients. Repertoires were generated with immunoSEQ multiplex PCR, while TCRdb's copy carries only in-frame clones and drops some. This repertoire shows more than 150,000 clones, about 93% found once; its top ten account for more than 2%. The specimen sequenced was blood. The receptors come from a man aged 45 to 65 in good health.

This chain uses TRBV5-1 with TRBJ2-1; D unclear. Germline-derived CDR1 and CDR2 are SGHRS and YFSETQ. The CDR3 totals 14 residues. Trimming took off 1 base at V and 4 bases at J, with 9 bases between the two ends. The CDR3 nucleotides are TGCGCCAGCAGCTTGTGGGGTCCGTACAATGAGCAGTTCTTC. It encodes CASSLWGPYNEQFF. Using reference TRBV5-1 and TRBJ2-1 for the parts outside the CDR3, the full variable domain is KAGVTQTPRYLIKTRGQQVTLSCSPISGHRSVSWYQQTPGQGLQFLFEYFSETQRNKGNFPGRFSGRQFSNSRSEMNVSTLELGDSALYLCASSLWGPYNEQFFGPGTRLTVL.

Here the CDR3 reads CASSPGGTFTSQHF. The CDR3 DNA reads TGTGCCAGCTCACCGGGCGGAACCTTTACGTCCCAGCATTTT. The chain employs TRBV18 and TRBJ1-5; D is unresolved. The CDR3 sequence is 14 residues long. V shed 3 bases and J shed 11 bases, with 17 bases lying between them. CDR1 and CDR2 from the germline V gene are KGHSH and LQKENI.

The CDR3: CASSIQSGQNYGYTF. The DNA for the CDR3 is TGTGCCAGTAGTATACAGTCGGGGCAGAACTATGGCTACACCTTC. V is TRBV19 and J is TRBJ1-2; TRBD1 is a possible D gene (5 bases). Per the germline V gene, CDR1 is LNHDA and CDR2 is SQIVND (reference sequence). Trimming left V 2 bases short and J 2 bases short, with 12 bases between. This CDR3 comprises 15 residues. The full variable domain, with the rest looked up from reference TRBV19 and TRBJ1-2, is DGGITQSPKYLFRKEGQNVTLSCEQNLNHDAMYWYRQDPGQGLRLIYYSQIVNDFQKGDIAEGYSVSREKKESFPLTVTSAQKNPTAFYLCASSIQSGQNYGYTFGSGTRLTVV.

This chain uses TRBV30 with TRBJ1-4; 9 positions agree with TRBD1. CDR1 is GTSNPN and CDR2 is SVGIG in the germline V gene (reference sequence). This CDR3 has 15 amino acids. V lost 0 bases, J lost 6 bases, and 5 bases stayed unmatched. The CDR3 nucleotides are TGTGCCTGGAGTGTAGGGACAGGGAGGGATGAAAAACTGTTTTTT. The encoded protein is CAWSVGTGRDEKLFF.

The CDR3 nucleotides are TGTGCCAGCAGCTTAGACCGTTATCCCGGGACAGGGGGATCTGAAGCTTTCTTT. Its protein product is CASSLDRYPGTGGSEAFF. The gene calls are TRBV7-2 and TRBJ1-1, with TRBD1 identical over 11 bases. With V trimmed by 1 base and J by 6 bases, 13 bases remained unmatched. CDR3 length equals 18 residues. Germline CDR1 is SGHTA and CDR2 is FQGNSA.